The entry below gives a single T cell receptor beta chain sequence along with its context. Other DNA sequences from this sample encode an identical CDR3 as well. The authors divided CD4+ cells into CD45RA+ naive and CD45RA-negative memory subsets. This sample is part of a study of shared clonotypes between healthy human individuals. Clones were read by immunoSEQ multiplex PCR, and TCRdb kept only the in-frame ones, dropping some. The repertoire holds 2 million to 2.5 million clones, with 95% as singletons. The CDR3 length is 14 residues. V was shortened by 0 bases and J by 3 bases, with 10 bases between the two germline ends. Germline V lookup: CDR1 SGHRS, CDR2 YFSETQ.

This sequence was found in a man younger than 35 in good health. The rearrangement joins TRBV5-1 to TRBJ2-7; TRBD2 is a possible D gene (7 bases). Sequences were obtained from naive CD4+ T cells sorted from blood. The subset was: CD45RA+ positively selected. This chain's CDR3 is CASSLAGGDYEQYF. As DNA, the CDR3 is TGCGCCAGCAGCTTGGCGGGGGGCGACTACGAGCAGTACTTC.